The 18 T cell receptor beta chains in this list originate from one sample, sequenced in a study of beta chain features in type 1 diabetes. The study's findings and limits: Patients with Type 1 diabetes showed moderately but significantly shorter TCRB CDR3s in all four CD4+ subsets.

Their recognized antigens are unknown. What was sequenced were expressed TCRB transcripts, since all of the isolated RNA had been reverse transcribed. The table came from immunoSEQ multiplex PCR; TCRdb's copy has only in-frame clones and leaves some out. The table lists hundreds of thousands of clones, approximately 9.7% of them singletons. The specimen was central memory CD4+ T cells from blood. The receptor set was obtained from a young man with type 1 diabetes.

This clone has a handful of counts. This chain joins TRBV25-1 and TRBJ2-7; D is possibly TRBD1 (5 bases). CDR1 and CDR2 from the germline V gene are MGHDK and SYGVNS. The germline V and J ends were trimmed by 6 bases and 4 bases, with 7 bases remaining between them. The length of the CDR3 is 11 residues. The CDR3 bases are TGTGCCAGCAGCCAGGGTTACGAGCAGTACTTC. Translating it yields CASSQGYEQYF.

This clone was observed a single time. The chain links TRBV6-5 to TRBJ2-7, with 8 bases lining up with TRBD2. The trim removed 6 bases at V and 1 base at J, leaving 8 bases unmatched. In germline, CDR1 is MNHEY, CDR2 SVGAGI. The CDR3 extends over 15 amino acids. The DNA of the CDR3 is TGTGCCAGCAGCTACCTAGGCGGGGGGTCCTACGAGCAGTACTTC. This codes for CASSYLGGGSYEQYF.

The rearrangement uses TRBV25-1 and TRBJ2-5; D is perhaps TRBD2 (5 bases). Germline values: CDR1 MGHDK, CDR2 SYGVNS. The V gene lost 5 bases and the J gene lost 2 bases, with 15 bases spanning the gap. The CDR3 totals 15 residues. The DNA for the CDR3 is TGTGCCAGCAGTTTAGACCATCGGAGGCAAGAGACCCAGTACTTC. As protein: CASSLDHRRQETQYF.

In this sample, this clone turned up a few times. The CDR3 region is CASTPGAMNTEAFF. The CDR3 DNA reads as TGTGCCAGCACTCCGGGGGCGATGAACACTGAAGCTTTCTTT. The chain employs TRBV6-6 and TRBJ1-1; a weak D match, TRBD1 (6 bases). CDR3 size: 14 residues. Germline CDR1 is MNHNY and CDR2 is SVGAGI (reference sequence). Deletions cut 7 bases from V and 0 bases from J, with 12 bases between.

This clone was detected only a few times. The chain joins TRBV5-4 to TRBJ1-2, with unresolved D. CDR1 SGHNT and CDR2 YYREEE come from the germline V gene (reference sequence). This CDR3 spans 15 amino acids. V was pared by 2 bases and J by 1 base, with 12 bases between. CDR3 loop: CASSFGPPNNYGYTF. The CDR3 coding sequence is TGTGCCAGCAGCTTCGGACCGCCGAATAACTATGGCTACACCTTC.

This CDR3 is CASSLEGTGSYNEQFF. Here the CDR3 DNA reads TGTGCCAGCAGCTTAGAGGGGACAGGCTCCTACAATGAGCAGTTCTTC. The V gene is TRBV7-8, the J gene TRBJ2-1; 8 bases match TRBD1. The CDR3 spans 16 residues. V was pared by 1 base and J by 0 bases, with 2 bases of the junction left unmatched. The germline V gene has CDR1 SGHVS and CDR2 FQNEAQ. Full variable domain (outside the CDR3, taken from reference TRBV7-8 and TRBJ2-1): GAGVSQSPRYKVAKRGQDVALRCDPISGHVSLFWYQQALGQGPEFLTYFQNEAQLDKSGLPSDRFFAERPEGSVSTLKIQRTQQEDSAVYLCASSLEGTGSYNEQFFGPGTRLTVL.

This clone has ten or more counts. V usage is TRBV19 and J usage is TRBJ2-1; D not resolved. With 7 bases removed from V and 0 bases from J, the gap between germline ends came to 7 bases. The CDR3 consists of 13 residues. CDR1 and CDR2 (germline): LNHDA, SQIVND (reference sequence). CDR3 DNA sequence: TGTGCCAGTACTCCCAGCTCCTACAATGAGCAGTTCTTC. Translated, it gives CASTPSSYNEQFF. The variable domain in full, completed from reference TRBV19 and TRBJ2-1, reads DGGITQSPKYLFRKEGQNVTLSCEQNLNHDAMYWYRQDPGQGLRLIYYSQIVNDFQKGDIAEGYSVSREKKESFPLTVTSAQKNPTAFYLCASTPSSYNEQFFGPGTRLTVL.

The rearrangement links TRBV11-2 to TRBJ2-7, with 12 bases matching TRBD2. Germline V CDR1 and CDR2: SGHAT, FQNNGV. After removal of 1 base from V and 5 bases from J, the junction contained 3 bases not matched to a gene. This CDR3 region has 15 residues. CDR3 region: CASSLVRTSGDEQYF. The CDR3 DNA follows: TGTGCCAGCAGCTTAGTCCGGACTAGCGGGGACGAGCAGTACTTC.

With regard to this clone: Other DNA sequences within the sample encode an identical CDR3. The chain uses TRBV9 and TRBJ2-1, with 12 bases that match TRBD2. Looked up from germline, CDR1 is SGDLS and CDR2 is YYNGEE. The CDR3 has 16 residues. After removal of 0 bases from V and 7 bases from J, the junction contained 5 bases not matched to a gene. The CDR3 spells CASSVAPSGGANEQFF. CDR3 nucleotides: TGTGCCAGCAGCGTAGCTCCTAGCGGGGGGGCTAATGAGCAGTTCTTC.

This clone was observed a few times. J is TRBJ1-1 and V is TRBV7-2; D gene unclear. The CDR3 consists of 14 residues. CDR1 SGHTA and CDR2 FQGNSA come from the germline V gene. V was shortened by 3 bases and J by 1 base, with 9 bases between the two germline ends. The CDR3, as DNA: TGTGCCAGCAGCTTTAATTCGGCGAACACTGAAGCTTTCTTT. The encoded protein is CASSFNSANTEAFF.

The sample holds many counts of this clone. This chain joins TRBV28 and TRBJ2-5; D assignment may be TRBD1 or TRBD2 (7 bases each). Trimming removed 4 bases at V and 1 base at J, with 13 bases between. Germline V gene lookup returns CDR1 MDHEN and CDR2 SYDVKM. This CDR3 has 15 amino acids. DNA of the CDR3: TGTGCCAGCAGTTCCCCCAGGGGGGGCCAAGAGACCCAGTACTTC. Translation gives CASSSPRGGQETQYF.

The table lists this clone with a few counts. This chain uses TRBV10-3 with TRBJ2-2; D is unresolved. In germline, CDR1 is ENHRY, CDR2 SYGVKD. This CDR3 spans 12 amino acids. Trimming left V 6 bases short and J 7 bases short, with 9 bases between. The CDR3 reads CAIRYSDGELFF. The DNA for the CDR3 is TGTGCCATCAGATATTCAGACGGGGAGCTGTTTTTT.

The rearrangement joins TRBV7-9 to TRBJ2-7; D is possibly TRBD1 (5 bases). V was shortened by 0 bases and J by 4 bases, with 10 bases between the two germline ends. The CDR3 sequence is 14 residues long. Germline CDR1 is SEHNR and CDR2 is FQNEAQ (reference sequence). The CDR3 nucleotides are TGTGCCAGCAGCTTAGCGCAGGGCCGATACGAGCAGTACTTC. It translates to CASSLAQGRYEQYF.

This clone has more than one count but fewer than ten. DNA for the CDR3: TGTGCCAGCAGCTTGCGTCCAGATACGCAGTATTTT. Protein: CASSLRPDTQYF. The chain has TRBV11-2 and TRBJ2-3; D call uncertain. V lost 3 bases, J lost 4 bases, and 5 bases lay in between. The CDR3 runs to 12 residues. In germline, CDR1 is SGHAT, CDR2 FQNNGV.

The CDR3 sequence is CASSPRDGTNTGELFF. CDR3 in DNA: TGTGCCAGCTCACCACGGGACGGAACGAACACCGGGGAGCTGTTTTTT. The chain joins TRBV18 to TRBJ2-2; tentatively, D is TRBD1 or TRBD2 (5 bases each). The germline CDR1 and CDR2 sequences are KGHSH and LQKENI. This CDR3 spans 16 amino acids. Trimming took 1 base from V and 0 from J, leaving 9 bases between them.

The chain combines TRBV28 with TRBJ1-1, with D unclear. Deletions cut 4 bases from V and 13 bases from J, with 28 bases between. Germline V CDR1 and CDR2: MDHEN, SYDVKM. The CDR3 runs to 16 residues. DNA for the CDR3: TGTGCCAGCAGTTCTCCGAGGTCGGCTAGTGGAAATGTTGTTTTCTTT. The encoded protein is CASSSPRSASGNVVFF.

V is TRBV4-3 and J is TRBJ1-2; no definite D call. The germline V and J ends were trimmed by 2 bases and 8 bases, with 18 bases remaining between them. Germline V gene sequence: CDR1 LGHNA, CDR2 YSLEER. The CDR3 runs to 15 residues. CDR3: CASSQNAAPWGGYTF. The CDR3 DNA follows: TGCGCCAGCAGCCAAAACGCGGCTCCATGGGGAGGCTACACCTTC.

This clone was observed a few times. This chain uses TRBV9 with TRBJ2-5, with 7 bases matching TRBD1. The ends lost 3 bases at V and 1 base at J; junction bases unmatched: 6. From germline, CDR1 is SGDLS and CDR2 YYNGEE. This CDR3 contains 15 residues. The CDR3 sequence: CASSDRTGLQETQYF. CDR3 coding DNA: TGTGCCAGCAGCGATCGGACAGGCCTCCAAGAGACCCAGTACTTC.